Listed below are T cell receptor beta chains from one sample, sequenced in a study of blood T cell repertoires in COVID-19. The data were produced by immunoSEQ multiplex PCR, yet TCRdb's version contains in-frame clones alone and is incomplete. Of tens of thousands of clones in the sample, more than 80% were seen once. The sequencing sample was made of peripheral blood. These receptors were obtained from a man older than 75 with acute or convalescent COVID-19. Both conserved end residues are part of each CDR3. A D gene is named only where the DNA matches it firmly. A clone size is listed for some rows: how often the clone was seen (once, few, many), or a class if it is expanded.

CASSETTSGGRLAYNEQFF | TGCGCCAGCAGTGAGACCACTAGCGGGGGGCGGCTCGCTTACAATGAGCAGTTCTTC | . | TRBV10-2 | TRBD2 | TRBJ2-1
CASRQVLAGGEQFF | TGTGCCAGCAGACAGGTACTAGCGGGGGGTGAGCAGTTCTTC | . | TRBV6-5 | TRBD2 | TRBJ2-1
CATSRDNSHNTEAFF | TGTGCCACCAGCAGAGATAACAGCCACAACACTGAAGCTTTCTTT | . | TRBV15 | . | TRBJ1-1
CAISDYRGRRTEAFF | TGTGCCATCAGTGATTACAGGGGGCGAAGGACTGAAGCTTTCTTT | . | TRBV10-3 | TRBD1 | TRBJ1-1
CATARTRFVGELFF | TGCGCCACCGCCAGGACTAGATTTGTCGGGGAGCTGTTTTTT | . | TRBV4-3 | TRBD2 | TRBJ2-2
CASRSGSQRGGSGELFF | TGCGCCAGCAGAAGCGGATCTCAGCGGGGGGGCTCCGGGGAGCTGTTTTTT | . | TRBV5-1 | TRBD2 | TRBJ2-2
CSGRGGRADTQYF | TGCAGCGGTAGGGGGGGGCGGGCAGATACGCAGTATTTT | few | TRBV29-1 | . | TRBJ2-3
CASSRSTNEQFF | TGTGCCAGCAGCCGCTCTACCAATGAGCAGTTCTTC | . | TRBV9 | . | TRBJ2-1
CASSVTAGQGTEAFF | TGTGCCAGCAGCGTTACCGCGGGACAGGGCACTGAAGCTTTCTTT | medium-sized | TRBV9 | TRBD1 | TRBJ1-1
CASSSGPDRGNGYTF | TGTGCCAGCAGCTCAGGTCCCGACAGGGGGAATGGCTACACCTTC | . | TRBV13 | TRBD1 | TRBJ1-2
CASGSGPGQPTVGYTF | TGCGCCAGCGGATCCGGACCGGGACAGCCGACGGTTGGCTACACCTTC | . | TRBV5-1 | TRBD1 | TRBJ1-2
CASSYDTTNTGELFF | TGTGCCAGCAGTTACGACACGACGAACACCGGGGAGCTGTTTTTT | . | TRBV6-5 | . | TRBJ2-2
CASSLAGPYEQYF | TGTGCCAGCAGTTTGGCAGGGCCCTACGAGCAGTACTTC | . | TRBV12-3/TRBV12-4 | . | TRBJ2-7
CASRPQGSDTQYF | TGTGCCAGCAGACCACAGGGGTCAGATACGCAGTATTTT | . | TRBV2 | TRBD1 | TRBJ2-3
CATYRVTYEQYF | TGTGCCACCTACAGGGTCACCTACGAGCAGTACTTC | . | TRBV24-1 | . | TRBJ2-7
CASSSGTGGNQPQHF | TGTGCCAGCAGTTCCGGGACAGGGGGCAATCAGCCCCAGCATTTT | . | TRBV7-6 | TRBD1 | TRBJ1-5
CASRTGTTYNEQFF | TGTGCCAGCAGGACCGGGACTACATACAATGAGCAGTTCTTC | . | TRBV6-5 | TRBD2 | TRBJ2-1
CASSQSGLAGTADTQYF | TGTGCCAGCAGCCAATCAGGGCTAGCGGGGACCGCAGATACGCAGTATTTT | . | TRBV3-1/TRBV3-2 | TRBD2 | TRBJ2-3
CASSIGQRANYGYTF | TGTGCCAGTAGTATAGGACAGAGAGCTAACTATGGCTACACCTTC | . | TRBV19 | . | TRBJ1-2
CASSLGGQAYLYEQYF | TGTGCCAGCAGTTTAGGGGGACAGGCATATCTATACGAGCAGTACTTC | . | TRBV28 | TRBD1 | TRBJ2-7
CASSLKEGPNTEAFF | TGTGCCAGCAGCTTAAAGGAGGGACCCAACACTGAAGCTTTCTTT | . | TRBV7-8 | . | TRBJ1-1
CASSQDRGAYEQYF | TGTGCCAGCTCACAGGACAGGGGAGCCTACGAGCAGTACTTC | . | TRBV18 | TRBD1 | TRBJ2-7
CASSSGQVRSGNTIYF | TGTGCCAGCAGCTCTGGACAGGTCCGCTCTGGAAACACCATATATTTT | . | TRBV11-3 | TRBD1 | TRBJ1-3
CATSFLTGGSEAFF | TGTGCCACCAGCTTCCTGACAGGGGGCTCTGAAGCTTTCTTT | . | TRBV15 | TRBD1 | TRBJ1-1
CASVGQGAGNEKLFF | TGTGCCAGCGTGGGACAGGGGGCCGGTAATGAAAAACTGTTTTTT | . | TRBV2 | TRBD1 | TRBJ1-4
CASTMGPVAGGREQYF | TGTGCCAGCACCATGGGCCCAGTAGCGGGGGGGCGAGAGCAGTACTTC | . | TRBV7-2 | TRBD2 | TRBJ2-7
CASSPTLAGGYYEQYF | TGTGCCAGCAGCCCGACCCTAGCGGGGGGTTACTACGAGCAGTACTTC | . | TRBV3-1/TRBV3-2 | TRBD2 | TRBJ2-7
CASRASGSTNEKLFF | TGTGCCAGCAGGGCTTCGGGATCAACTAATGAAAAACTGTTTTTT | . | TRBV5-4 | . | TRBJ1-4
CASSDGQVYGYTF | TGTGCCAGCAGTGATGGGCAGGTCTATGGCTACACCTTC | . | TRBV2 | . | TRBJ1-2
CASSLAAGPNQPQHF | TGTGCCAGCAGCTTAGCAGCAGGGCCCAATCAGCCCCAGCATTTT | few | TRBV7-2 | . | TRBJ1-5
CASSLVGTQFNEQFF | TGTGCCAGCAGCTTGGTGGGGACTCAATTCAATGAGCAGTTCTTC | . | TRBV5-5 | . | TRBJ2-1
CASSLTSGGSTGELFF | TGTGCCAGCAGCTTGACTAGCGGGGGATCCACCGGGGAGCTGTTTTTT | . | TRBV7-2 | TRBD2 | TRBJ2-2
CASSYSGTSGASSYNEQFF | TGTGCCAGCAGTTACTCCGGGACTAGCGGGGCGAGCTCCTACAATGAGCAGTTCTTC | . | TRBV7-6 | TRBD2 | TRBJ2-1
CASSSFAGLSNQPQHF | TGTGCCAGCAGTTCGTTTGCAGGTCTTAGCAATCAGCCCCAGCATTTT | . | TRBV27 | . | TRBJ1-5
CAWNLASGGETQYF | TGTGCCTGGAATTTAGCTAGCGGGGGGGAGACCCAGTACTTC | . | TRBV30 | TRBD2 | TRBJ2-5
CASSQRAGRVVETQYF | TGTGCCAGCAGCCAACGGGCAGGGAGGGTTGTAGAGACCCAGTACTTC | few | TRBV14 | TRBD2 | TRBJ2-5
CASSVGRTGDGYTF | TGTGCCAGCAGCGTGGGCCGAACAGGGGATGGCTACACCTTC | . | TRBV9 | TRBD1 | TRBJ1-2
CASSRGSNQPQHF | TGTGCCAGCAGCAGGGGTAGCAATCAGCCCCAGCATTTT | . | TRBV2 | . | TRBJ1-5
CASSISSGGSHNEQFF | TGTGCCAGTAGTATCTCATCCGGAGGGAGCCACAATGAGCAGTTCTTC | once | TRBV19 | . | TRBJ2-1
CASSQPGGGNSNQPQHF | TGTGCCAGCAGCCAACCAGGGGGCGGGAATAGCAATCAGCCCCAGCATTTT | . | TRBV16 | TRBD1 | TRBJ1-5
CASSLDYRDWGAFF | TGCGCCAGCAGCTTGGACTACAGGGATTGGGGAGCTTTCTTT | . | TRBV5-1 | . | TRBJ1-1
CAITELQNTEAFF | TGTGCCATCACAGAACTACAGAACACTGAAGCTTTCTTT | . | TRBV10-3 | . | TRBJ1-1
CASSRDRGLYQPQHF | TGTGCCAGCAGTAGGGACAGAGGATTATATCAGCCCCAGCATTTT | . | TRBV7-2 | TRBD1 | TRBJ1-5
CASSIGGQTNTEAFF | TGTGCCAGTAGTATAGGGGGCCAGACGAACACTGAAGCTTTCTTT | . | TRBV19 | . | TRBJ1-1
CASSILAGGFYEQYF | TGTGCCAGCAGCATTCTAGCGGGGGGATTCTACGAGCAGTACTTC | . | TRBV7-2 | TRBD2 | TRBJ2-7
CASSIRGGWEKLFF | TGTGCCAGCAGCATTAGGGGGGGCTGGGAAAAACTGTTTTTT | . | TRBV7-9 | . | TRBJ1-4
CATRTSGGAISSYEQYF | TGTGCCACCCGGACTAGCGGGGGGGCTATTTCTTCCTACGAGCAGTACTTC | . | TRBV24-1 | TRBD2 | TRBJ2-7
CASSGRLAGGTGELFF | TGTGCCAGCAGTGGCAGACTAGCGGGGGGGACCGGGGAGCTGTTTTTT | . | TRBV6-1 | TRBD2 | TRBJ2-2
CASSLGASGTGELFF | TGTGCCAGCAGCTTGGGAGCCTCGGGCACCGGGGAGCTGTTTTTT | . | TRBV5-6 | . | TRBJ2-2